The present entry profiles one T cell receptor (beta chain) with its context. Losses at the gene ends were 2 bases for V and 10 bases for J; bases not matched to a gene: 13. Germline loops: CDR1 MDHEN, CDR2 SYDVKM. The CDR3 is made up of 16 amino acids. The data derive from a study of blood T cell repertoires in COVID-19. Study context: PBMCs, B-cell-depleted T cells, or T cells provided the cDNA or gDNA that made up the material.

Profiled with immunoSEQ multiplex PCR; TCRdb holds only in-frame clones, not every one. The table includes around 150,000 clones, around 84% detected once. This TCR was recovered from a woman of 80 years or more with acute or convalescent COVID-19. The J gene is TRBJ2-1, the V gene TRBV28, with TRBD2 matching over 8 bases. Sequencing was carried out using peripheral blood. CDR3 DNA: TGTGCCAGCAGTTTAGGGGTGGGGCGGGAGGCTTGGGAGCAGTTCTTC. Its translation is CASSLGVGREAWEQFF.